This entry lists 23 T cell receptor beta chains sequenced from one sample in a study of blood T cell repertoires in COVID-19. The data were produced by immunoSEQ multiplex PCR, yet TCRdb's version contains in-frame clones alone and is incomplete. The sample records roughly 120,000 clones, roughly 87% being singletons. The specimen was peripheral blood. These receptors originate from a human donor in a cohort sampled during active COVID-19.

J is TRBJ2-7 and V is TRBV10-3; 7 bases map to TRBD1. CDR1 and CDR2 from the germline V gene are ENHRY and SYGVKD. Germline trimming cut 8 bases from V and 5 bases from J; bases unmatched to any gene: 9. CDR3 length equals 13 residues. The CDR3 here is CAIRWDSLDEQYF. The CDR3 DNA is TGTGCCATCCGTTGGGACAGCCTCGACGAGCAGTACTTC.

CDR3 amino acids: CASSRSGARETQYF. CDR3 bases: TGTGCCAGCAGCCGGTCAGGGGCGAGGGAGACCCAGTACTTC. The V and J genes are TRBV11-3 and TRBJ2-5, with TRBD1 as a possible D gene (6 bases). The CDR3 sequence is 14 residues long. The germline gives CDR1 SGHNT, CDR2 YENEEA. V was shortened by 5 bases and J by 5 bases, with 15 bases between the two germline ends.

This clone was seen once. The CDR3 DNA follows: TGTGCCAGCAGTTACTCGAGGGTCCCCGGAAACACCATATATTTT. It encodes CASSYSRVPGNTIYF. The chain joins TRBV6-5 to TRBJ1-3; D uncertain. The germline CDR1 and CDR2 sequences are MNHEY and SVGAGI. The CDR3 covers 15 residues. V was trimmed by 0 bases and J by 4 bases, leaving 10 bases between them.

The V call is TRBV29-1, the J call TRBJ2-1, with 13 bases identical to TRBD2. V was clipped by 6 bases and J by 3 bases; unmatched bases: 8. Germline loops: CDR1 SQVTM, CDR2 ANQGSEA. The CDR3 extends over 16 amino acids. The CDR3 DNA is TGCAGCGTCCGCAGTGGACTAGCGGGAGACTACAATGAGCAGTTCTTC. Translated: CSVRSGLAGDYNEQFF.

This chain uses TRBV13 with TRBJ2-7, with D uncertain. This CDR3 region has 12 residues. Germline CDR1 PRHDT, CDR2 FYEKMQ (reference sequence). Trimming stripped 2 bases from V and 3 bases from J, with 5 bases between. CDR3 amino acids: CASSLSGYEQYF. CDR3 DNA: TGTGCCAGCAGCTTATCCGGCTACGAGCAGTACTTC.

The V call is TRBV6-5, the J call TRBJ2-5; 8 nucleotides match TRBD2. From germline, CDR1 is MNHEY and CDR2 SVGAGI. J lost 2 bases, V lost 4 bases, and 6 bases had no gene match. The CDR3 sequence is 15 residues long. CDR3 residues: CASSSDGGVQETQYF. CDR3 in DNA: TGTGCCAGCAGTTCCGACGGGGGGGTACAAGAGACCCAGTACTTC.

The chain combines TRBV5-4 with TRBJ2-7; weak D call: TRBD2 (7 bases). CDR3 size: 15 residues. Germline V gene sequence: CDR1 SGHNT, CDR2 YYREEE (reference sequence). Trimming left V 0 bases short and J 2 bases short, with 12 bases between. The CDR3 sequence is CASSLGGAGAYEQYF. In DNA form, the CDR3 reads TGTGCCAGCAGCTTGGGGGGGGCGGGAGCCTACGAGCAGTACTTC.

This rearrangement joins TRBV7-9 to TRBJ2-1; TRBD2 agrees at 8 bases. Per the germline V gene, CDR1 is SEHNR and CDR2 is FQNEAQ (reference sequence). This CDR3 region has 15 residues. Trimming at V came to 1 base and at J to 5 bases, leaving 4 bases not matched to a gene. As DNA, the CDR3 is TGTGCCAGCAGCTTAGGAAGCGGGAGAAACAATGAGCAGTTCTTC. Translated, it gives CASSLGSGRNNEQFF.

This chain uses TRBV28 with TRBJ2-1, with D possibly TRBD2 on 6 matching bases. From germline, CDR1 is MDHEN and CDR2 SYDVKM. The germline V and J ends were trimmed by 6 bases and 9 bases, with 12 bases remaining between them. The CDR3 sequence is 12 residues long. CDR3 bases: TGTGCCAGCAGAAACACCGGGGGTGAGCAGTTCTTC. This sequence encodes CASRNTGGEQFF.

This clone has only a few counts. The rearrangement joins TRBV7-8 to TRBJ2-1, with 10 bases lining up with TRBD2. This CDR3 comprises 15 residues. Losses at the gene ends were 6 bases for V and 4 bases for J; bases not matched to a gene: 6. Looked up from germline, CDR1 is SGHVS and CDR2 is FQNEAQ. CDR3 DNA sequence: TGTGCCAGCAGACCAACTAGCGGGGAATACAATGAGCAGTTCTTC. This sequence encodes CASRPTSGEYNEQFF.

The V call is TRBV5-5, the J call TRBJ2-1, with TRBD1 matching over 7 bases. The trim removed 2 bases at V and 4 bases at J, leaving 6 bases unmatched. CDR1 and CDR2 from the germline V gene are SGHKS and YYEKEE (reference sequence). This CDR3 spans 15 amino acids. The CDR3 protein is CASSFSTGVYNEQFF. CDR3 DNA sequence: TGTGCCAGCAGCTTTAGCACAGGGGTTTACAATGAGCAGTTCTTC.

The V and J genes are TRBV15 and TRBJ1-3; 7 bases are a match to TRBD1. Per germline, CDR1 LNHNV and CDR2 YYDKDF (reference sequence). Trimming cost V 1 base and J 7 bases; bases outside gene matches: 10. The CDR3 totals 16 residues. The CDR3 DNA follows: TGTGCCACCAGCAGAGCCGGACAGGAGGAGTTGAACACCATATATTTT. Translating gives CATSRAGQEELNTIYF.

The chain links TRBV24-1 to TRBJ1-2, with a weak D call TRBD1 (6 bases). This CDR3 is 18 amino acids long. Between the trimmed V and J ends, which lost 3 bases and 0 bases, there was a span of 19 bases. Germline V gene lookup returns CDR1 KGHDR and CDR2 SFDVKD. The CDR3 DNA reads TGTGCCACCAGTGATCACCTGGCTCAGGGGCAACCTAACTATGGCTACACCTTC. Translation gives CATSDHLAQGQPNYGYTF.

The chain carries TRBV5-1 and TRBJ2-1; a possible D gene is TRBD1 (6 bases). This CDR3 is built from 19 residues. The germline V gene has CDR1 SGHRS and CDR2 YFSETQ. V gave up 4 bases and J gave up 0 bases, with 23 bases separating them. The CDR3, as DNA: TGCGCCAGCAGCGTCCGGGGCTTGGGTCCAGGGGTCTCCTACAATGAGCAGTTCTTC. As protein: CASSVRGLGPGVSYNEQFF.

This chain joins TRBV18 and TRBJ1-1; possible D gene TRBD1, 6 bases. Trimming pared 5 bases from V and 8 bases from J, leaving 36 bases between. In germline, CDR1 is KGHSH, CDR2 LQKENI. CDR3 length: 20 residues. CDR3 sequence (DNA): TGTGCCAGCTCATCCTCCGTTGGTCTAACAGGGTGGTCCACTGTCAAGGAAGCTTTCTTT. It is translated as CASSSSVGLTGWSTVKEAFF.

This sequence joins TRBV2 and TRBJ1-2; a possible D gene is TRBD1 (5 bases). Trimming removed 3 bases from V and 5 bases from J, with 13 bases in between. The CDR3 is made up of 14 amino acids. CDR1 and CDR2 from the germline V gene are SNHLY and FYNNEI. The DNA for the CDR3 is TGTGCCAGCAGTGACCCCGGGGGTGGGTATGGCTACACCTTC. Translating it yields CASSDPGGGYGYTF.

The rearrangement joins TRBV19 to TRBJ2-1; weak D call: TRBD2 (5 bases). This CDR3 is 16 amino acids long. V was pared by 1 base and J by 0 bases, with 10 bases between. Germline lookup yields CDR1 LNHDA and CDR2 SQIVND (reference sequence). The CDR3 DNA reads TGTGCCAGTAGTATAGGTCCGGGGAGCTCCTACAATGAGCAGTTCTTC. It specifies CASSIGPGSSYNEQFF.

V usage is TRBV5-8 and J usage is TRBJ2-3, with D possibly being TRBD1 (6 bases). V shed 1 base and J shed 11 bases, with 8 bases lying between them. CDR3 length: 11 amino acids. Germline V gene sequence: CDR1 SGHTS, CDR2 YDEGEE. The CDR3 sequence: CASSLRGWQYF. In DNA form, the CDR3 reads TGTGCCAGCAGCTTGAGGGGGTGGCAGTATTTT.

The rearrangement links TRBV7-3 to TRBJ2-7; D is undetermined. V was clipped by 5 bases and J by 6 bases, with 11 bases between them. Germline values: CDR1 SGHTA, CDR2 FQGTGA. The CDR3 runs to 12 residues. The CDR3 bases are TGTGCCAGCAGCCACACCGGCGGCGAGCAGTACTTC. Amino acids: CASSHTGGEQYF.

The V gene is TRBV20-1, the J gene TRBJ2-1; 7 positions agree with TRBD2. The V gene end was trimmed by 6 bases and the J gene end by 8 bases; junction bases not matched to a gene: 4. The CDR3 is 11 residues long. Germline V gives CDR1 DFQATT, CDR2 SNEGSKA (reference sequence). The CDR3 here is CSAGLVDEQFF. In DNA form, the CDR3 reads TGCAGTGCAGGACTAGTGGATGAGCAGTTCTTC.

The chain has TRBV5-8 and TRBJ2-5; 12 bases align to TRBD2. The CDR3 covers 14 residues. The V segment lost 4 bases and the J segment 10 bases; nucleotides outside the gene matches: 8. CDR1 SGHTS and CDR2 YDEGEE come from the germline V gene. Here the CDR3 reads CASSPRTSGDHQYF. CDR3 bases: TGTGCCAGCAGCCCTCGGACTAGCGGGGACCACCAGTACTTC.

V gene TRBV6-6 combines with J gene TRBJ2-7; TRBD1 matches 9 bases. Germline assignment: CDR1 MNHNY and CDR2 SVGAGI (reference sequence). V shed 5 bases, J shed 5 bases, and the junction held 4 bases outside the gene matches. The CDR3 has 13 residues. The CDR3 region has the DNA TGTGCCAGCAGTGGGACAGGGCCCGACGAGCAGTACTTC. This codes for CASSGTGPDEQYF.

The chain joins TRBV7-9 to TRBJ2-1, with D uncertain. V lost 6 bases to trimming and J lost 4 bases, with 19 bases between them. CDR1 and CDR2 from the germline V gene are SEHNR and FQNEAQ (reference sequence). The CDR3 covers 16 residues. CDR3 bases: TGTGCCAGCAGACCCAGGATGGATATCAAGTACAATGAGCAGTTCTTC. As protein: CASRPRMDIKYNEQFF.